What follows are 30 T cell receptor beta chains derived from one specimen sequenced in a study of blood T cell repertoires in COVID-19. Profiling relied on immunoSEQ multiplex PCR, and the TCRdb table lists in-frame clones only, not all of them. The sample includes some 80,000 clones, roughly 78% of them seen just once. The sample consisted of peripheral blood. The receptors were gathered from an elderly woman with active or convalescent COVID-19.

This clone was counted between two and nine times. This chain links TRBV7-2 with TRBJ1-1, with D perhaps matching TRBD1 (5 bases). V lost 1 base and J 4 bases, leaving 7 bases between the germline ends. This CDR3 contains 13 residues. Germline V gene lookup returns CDR1 SGHTA and CDR2 FQGNSA. CDR3 amino acids: CASSLDDSTEAFF. The DNA for the CDR3 is TGTGCCAGCAGCTTAGACGACAGCACTGAAGCTTTCTTT.

Only one count was recorded for this clone. The rearrangement joins TRBV2 to TRBJ2-7; 10 bases fit TRBD1. Germline CDR1 and CDR2: SNHLY and FYNNEI. The CDR3 covers 13 residues. The CDR3 DNA reads TGTGCAGTGAAAGGCGGACAGGGGGGCGAGCAGTACTTC. Residues: CAVKGGQGGEQYF.

The chain couples TRBV7-2 to TRBJ2-1; D may be TRBD1 (5 bases). The V gene lost 5 bases and the J gene lost 0 bases, with 17 bases spanning the gap. Germline-derived CDR1 and CDR2 are SGHTA and FQGNSA. The CDR3 totals 17 residues. The CDR3 nucleotides read TGTGCCAGCAGCCTTCCTAAACAGGCCCGCTCCTACAATGAGCAGTTCTTC. It codes for CASSLPKQARSYNEQFF.

The chain employs TRBV18 and TRBJ1-3; D is uncertain. Germline CDR1 is KGHSH and CDR2 is LQKENI. V was shortened by 3 bases and J by 2 bases, with 11 bases between the two germline ends. This CDR3 spans 15 amino acids. CDR3 sequence reads: CASSPPGVPGNTIYF. The CDR3 DNA is TGTGCCAGCTCACCCCCCGGGGTGCCTGGAAACACCATATATTTT.

This clone has ten or more counts. V and J are TRBV28 and TRBJ2-7; tentatively, D is TRBD1 (5 bases). The CDR3 extends over 13 amino acids. Looked up from germline, CDR1 is MDHEN and CDR2 is SYDVKM. The V end was cut by 7 bases, the J end by 5 bases, with 15 bases between. CDR3 loop: CASTYSQGDEQYF. CDR3 bases: TGTGCCAGCACCTATTCTCAAGGGGACGAGCAGTACTTC.

This CDR3 is CASRKGSAGESPLHF. DNA of the CDR3: TGTGCCAGTAGAAAGGGCTCTGCTGGGGAGTCACCCCTCCACTTT. The rearrangement joins TRBV19 to TRBJ1-6; D is unresolved. Germline CDR1 and CDR2: LNHDA and SQIVND (reference sequence). The CDR3 has 15 residues. V lost 6 bases and J lost 10, with 19 bases in between.

This clone was found a few times. The rearrangement uses TRBV6-2 or TRBV6-3 and TRBJ1-1; possible D gene TRBD1, 6 bases. Germline V gene data show CDR1 as MNHEY and CDR2 as SVGEGT. CDR3 length: 15 amino acids. The germline V and J ends were trimmed by 5 bases and 0 bases, with 13 bases remaining between them. CDR3 protein: CASSKITGMNTEAFF. Here the CDR3 DNA reads TGTGCCAGCAGTAAAATAACAGGGATGAACACTGAAGCTTTCTTT.

This clone was counted once. The chain carries TRBV7-9 and TRBJ1-1, with D possibly TRBD1 on 5 matching bases. This CDR3 is built from 15 residues. Trimming took 3 bases from V and 5 from J, leaving 16 bases between them. Germline lookup yields CDR1 SEHNR and CDR2 FQNEAQ (reference sequence). Written as DNA, the CDR3 is TGTGCCAGCAGCTTGGTATCAGGGTATGGGACTGAAGCTTTCTTT. Amino acid sequence: CASSLVSGYGTEAFF.

V is TRBV11-2 and J is TRBJ2-3, with 10 nucleotides matching TRBD2. From germline, CDR1 is SGHAT and CDR2 FQNNGV. After removal of 2 bases from V and 6 bases from J, the junction contained 11 bases not matched to a gene. The CDR3 consists of 17 residues. The CDR3 DNA reads TGTGCCAGCAGCTTAACCCCTAGCGGGGGTGCACCCGATACGCAGTATTTT. It encodes CASSLTPSGGAPDTQYF.

The chain's CDR3 is CAWRTLSSGNTIYF. DNA for the CDR3: TGTGCCTGGAGGACTCTGAGCTCTGGAAACACCATATATTTT. The chain couples TRBV30 to TRBJ1-3; D is undetermined. V lost 3 bases and J lost 0, with 9 bases in between. The CDR3 is made up of 14 amino acids. Per the germline V gene, CDR1 is GTSNPN and CDR2 is SVGIG (reference sequence). The full variable domain, with the rest looked up from reference TRBV30 and TRBJ1-3, is SQTIHQWPATLVQPVGSPLSLECTVEGTSNPNLYWYRQAAGRGLQLLFYSVGIGQISSEVPQNLSASRPQDRQFILSSKKLLLSDSGFYLCAWRTLSSGNTIYFGEGSWLTVV.

The chain couples TRBV19 to TRBJ1-1; D is unclear. This CDR3 comprises 17 residues. CDR1 and CDR2 from the germline V gene are LNHDA and SQIVND (reference sequence). Trimming stripped 6 bases from V and 2 bases from J, with 22 bases between. The CDR3 is CASRKVLGRDFNTEAFF. The CDR3 nucleotides are TGTGCCAGTAGGAAGGTCCTAGGGCGGGATTTTAACACTGAAGCTTTCTTT.

This clone was counted a single time. This rearrangement joins TRBV5-4 to TRBJ2-6, with unresolved D. CDR1 and CDR2 from the germline V gene are SGHNT and YYREEE (reference sequence). The CDR3 contains 15 residues. V lost 4 bases to trimming and J lost 0 bases, with 8 bases between them. The CDR3 reads CASSHDNSGANVLTF. CDR3 DNA sequence: TGTGCCAGCAGCCATGACAACTCTGGGGCCAACGTCCTGACTTTC. The full variable domain, its missing parts supplied by reference TRBV5-4 and TRBJ2-6, is ETGVTQSPTHLIKTRGQQVTLRCSSQSGHNTVSWYQQALGQGPQFIFQYYREEENGRGNFPPRFSGLQFPNYSSELNVNALELDDSALYLCASSHDNSGANVLTFGAGSRLTVL.

The chain uses TRBV9 and TRBJ2-5; possibly TRBD2 for D (6 bases). In germline, CDR1 is SGDLS, CDR2 YYNGEE. The CDR3 has 16 amino acids. V lost 0 bases, J lost 0 bases, and 12 bases lay in between. The CDR3 protein is CASSVGGAGHQETQYF. The CDR3 DNA follows: TGTGCCAGCAGCGTAGGAGGTGCGGGACACCAAGAGACCCAGTACTTC.

This clone was counted between two and nine times. The V and J genes are TRBV7-2 and TRBJ2-2; unclear D gene. This CDR3 is built from 15 residues. Germline values: CDR1 SGHTA, CDR2 FQGNSA. V gave up 5 bases and J gave up 0 bases, with 10 bases separating them. The CDR3 loop is CASSPDTANTGELFF. The CDR3 DNA is TGTGCCAGCAGCCCAGACACTGCGAACACCGGGGAGCTGTTTTTT.

The chain combines TRBV19 with TRBJ2-5; D is perhaps TRBD1 (6 bases). The CDR3 has 15 residues. The V and J ends lost 5 bases and 3 bases respectively, with 16 bases between them. Germline loops: CDR1 LNHDA, CDR2 SQIVND (reference sequence). The CDR3 is CASSARRTVEETQYF. The DNA for the CDR3 is TGTGCCAGTAGTGCCCGGCGGACAGTGGAAGAGACCCAGTACTTC.

CDR3 sequence (DNA): TGTGCCATCAGTGGACAGTTAAACACTGAAGCTTTCTTT. Residues: CAISGQLNTEAFF. This sequence joins TRBV10-3 and TRBJ1-1; D is perhaps TRBD1 (5 bases). This CDR3 has 13 amino acids. Between the trimmed V and J ends, which lost 4 bases and 2 bases, there was a span of 8 bases. The germline gives CDR1 ENHRY, CDR2 SYGVKD.

The chain recombines TRBV19 with TRBJ2-7, with 10 bases fitting TRBD2. This CDR3 region has 15 residues. The J segment lost 3 bases and the V segment lost 3 bases, leaving 5 bases of the junction unmatched. Germline-derived CDR1 and CDR2 are LNHDA and SQIVND (reference sequence). The CDR3 is CASSIPLAGHYEQYF. CDR3 coding DNA: TGTGCCAGTAGTATTCCACTAGCGGGGCACTACGAGCAGTACTTC.

The rearrangement links TRBV27 to TRBJ1-2; 7 nucleotides match TRBD1. The germline gives CDR1 MNHEY, CDR2 SMNVEV (reference sequence). V was pared by 6 bases and J by 11 bases, with 6 bases of the junction left unmatched. The CDR3 loop spans 11 amino acids. The CDR3 DNA follows: TGTGCCAGCAGCTCAACAGGGGAATACACCTTC. Translated, it gives CASSSTGEYTF.

This chain connects TRBV19 to TRBJ1-3; no reliable D call. This CDR3 has 15 amino acids. The V gene lost 4 bases and the J gene lost 0 bases, with 10 bases spanning the gap. Looked up from germline, CDR1 is LNHDA and CDR2 is SQIVND (reference sequence). CDR3 loop: CASSTRLTSGNTIYF. The CDR3 DNA reads as TGTGCCAGTAGTACCAGACTGACCTCTGGAAACACCATATATTTT. The full variable domain, rest sourced from reference TRBV19 and TRBJ1-3, is DGGITQSPKYLFRKEGQNVTLSCEQNLNHDAMYWYRQDPGQGLRLIYYSQIVNDFQKGDIAEGYSVSREKKESFPLTVTSAQKNPTAFYLCASSTRLTSGNTIYFGEGSWLTVV.

V gene TRBV7-9 combines with J gene TRBJ1-2; D is uncertain. The CDR3 sequence is 14 residues long. Deletions cut 1 base from V and 7 bases from J, with 13 bases between. Germline values: CDR1 SEHNR, CDR2 FQNEAQ (reference sequence). CDR3: CASSLGGLGFGYTF. CDR3 in DNA: TGTGCCAGCAGCTTAGGAGGGCTCGGGTTTGGCTACACCTTC.

This sequence joins TRBV7-8 and TRBJ1-1; 7 positions match TRBD1. Unmatched junction bases numbered 8, after V lost 3 bases and J lost 4 bases. This CDR3 is built from 15 residues. Germline CDR1 and CDR2: SGHVS and FQNEAQ. The CDR3: CASSFSGQQGTEAFF. DNA of the CDR3: TGTGCCAGCAGCTTTTCGGGACAGCAAGGCACTGAAGCTTTCTTT.

This clone was seen once. The chain uses TRBV5-1 and TRBJ1-4; D unclear. Germline V gene sequence: CDR1 SGHRS, CDR2 YFSETQ. Trimming left V 4 bases short and J 8 bases short, with 15 bases between. The CDR3 has 14 amino acids. The CDR3 nucleotides read TGCGCCAGCAGCGCCGGCTCCACGGGAGAAAAACTGTTTTTT. Translated: CASSAGSTGEKLFF.

The chain combines TRBV27 with TRBJ1-2, with D unclear. CDR3 size: 13 residues. The V end lost 6 bases, the J end lost 4 bases, and 12 bases lay between the germline ends. Germline V gives CDR1 MNHEY, CDR2 SMNVEV (reference sequence). CDR3 DNA sequence: TGTGCCAGCAGACCCAAGCTACCCTATGGCTACACCTTC. It yields the protein CASRPKLPYGYTF.

As DNA, the CDR3 is TGTGCCAGTAGTATTGGACAGAACACAGATACGCAGTATTTT. Translation gives CASSIGQNTDTQYF. The rearrangement uses TRBV19 and TRBJ2-3, with a weak D call TRBD1 (6 bases). Per the germline V gene, CDR1 is LNHDA and CDR2 is SQIVND (reference sequence). V was trimmed by 3 bases and J by 2 bases, leaving 9 bases between them. The CDR3 contains 14 residues.

This clone was observed a handful of times. This rearrangement joins TRBV30 to TRBJ2-7, with 7 bases lining up with TRBD1. CDR1 GTSNPN and CDR2 SVGIG come from the germline V gene (reference sequence). V lost 4 bases to trimming and J lost 9 bases; unmatched junction nucleotides: 6. The CDR3 runs 11 residues. The DNA for the CDR3 is TGTGCCTGGACGACAGGGACCACGCAGTACTTC. It is translated as CAWTTGTTQYF.

This clone was counted a single time. The V gene is TRBV3-1 (or the pseudogene TRBV3-2), the J gene TRBJ1-2; 8 positions match TRBD1. V was clipped by 6 bases and J by 2 bases; unmatched bases: 5. CDR3 size: 14 residues. CDR1 is LGHDT, CDR2 YNNKEL, per germline (reference sequence). The CDR3 protein is CASRRTGRNYGYTF. The CDR3 nucleotides read TGTGCCAGCAGGCGGACAGGGCGCAACTATGGCTACACCTTC.

The V gene is TRBV7-2, the J gene TRBJ2-4, with 8 bases lining up with TRBD2. Germline lookup yields CDR1 SGHTA and CDR2 FQGNSA. Losses at the gene ends were 5 bases for V and 0 bases for J; bases not matched to a gene: 6. This CDR3 region has 16 residues. The CDR3 region is CASSTRGGLAKNIQYF. DNA for the CDR3: TGTGCCAGCAGCACCCGGGGGGGGTTAGCCAAAAACATTCAGTACTTC. Full variable domain (remainder filled in from reference TRBV7-2 and TRBJ2-4): GAGVSQSPSNKVTEKGKDVELRCDPISGHTALYWYRQSLGQGLEFLIYFQGNSAPDKSGLPSDRFSAERTGGSVSTLTIQRTQQEDSAVYLCASSTRGGLAKNIQYFGAGTRLSVL.

V is TRBV30 and J is TRBJ2-3; perhaps TRBD2 as D (5 bases). CDR1 is GTSNPN and CDR2 is SVGIG in the germline V gene (reference sequence). V was pared by 3 bases and J by 6 bases, with 13 bases between. This CDR3 has 13 amino acids. The CDR3: CAWSRNPSDTQYF. CDR3 nucleotides: TGTGCCTGGAGCCGCAACCCTAGCGATACGCAGTATTTT.

This sequence joins TRBV19 and TRBJ2-2; the match to TRBD2 covers 13 bases. CDR1 is LNHDA and CDR2 is SQIVND in the germline V gene (reference sequence). The CDR3 is 14 amino acids. The V gene end was trimmed by 6 bases and the J gene end by 7 bases; junction bases not matched to a gene: 2. CDR3 DNA sequence: TGTGCCAGTAGGGGACTAGCGGGATTCGGGGAGCTGTTTTTT. It yields the protein CASRGLAGFGELFF.

This clone has only one observation. The J gene is TRBJ2-7, the V gene TRBV7-2; D is ambiguous. V was clipped by 5 bases and J by 4 bases, with 12 bases between them. The CDR3 extends over 13 amino acids. Germline V gene sequence: CDR1 SGHTA, CDR2 FQGNSA. Here the CDR3 reads CASSDRLRYEQYF. The CDR3 DNA sequence: TGTGCCAGCAGCGATCGACTTCGATACGAGCAGTACTTC.